The entry below gives a single T cell receptor (beta chain) sequence along with its context. Antigen specificity is unknown. Each CDR3 protein is one row after TCRdb ran MiXCR on the reads. The data contain around 710,000 distinct CDR3 sequences, around 29% of them singletons. The data were obtained in a study of T cell repertoires in cytomegalovirus infection. General study points: The ex vivo response was dominated by HLA-C-restricted CMV-specific TCR beta clonotypes. Summed frequency of shared TCR beta families picked out CMV carriers who also had the relevant HLA.

The sample was cultured CD8+ T cells from PBMCs, taken from culture after CMV antigen stimulation. The origin of this receptor is a human donor in good health (CMV status not recorded). Some clones in this sample may be carry-over from other donors' samples.

Here the CDR3 DNA reads TGTGCCAGTAGTCCTACCGGGACAGGGGGCGTCGAGCAGTACTTC. This translates into CASSPTGTGGVEQYF. The rearrangement joins TRBV19 to TRBJ2-7; 12 positions match TRBD1. CDR1 and CDR2 (germline): LNHDA, SQIVND (reference sequence). This CDR3 contains 15 residues. V lost 5 bases and J lost 6; bases outside the gene matches: 8. Full variable domain (outside the CDR3, taken from reference TRBV19 and TRBJ2-7): DGGITQSPKYLFRKEGQNVTLSCEQNLNHDAMYWYRQDPGQGLRLIYYSQIVNDFQKGDIAEGYSVSREKKESFPLTVTSAQKNPTAFYLCASSPTGTGGVEQYFGPGTRLTVT.